The clone carrying this T cell receptor beta chain is a singleton in its sample. What it recognizes is unknown. This entry belongs to a study of cytomegalovirus exposure and HLA in healthy donors. Whole-study findings and limits: Data from an earlier analysis indicated that most TCR beta V segments were productive either about 87% or about 30% of the time. Cytomegalovirus status was reportedly diagnosed by the classifier with high specificity and sensitivity. Indistinguishable V segments, including TRBV6-2 and TRBV6-3, were excluded.

These donors counted as nominally healthy when sampled, but unrecorded immune exposures were likely. The study ran its PCR with 60 Vbeta and 13 Jbeta primers. TCRdb keeps only in-frame clones here, not all; method: immunoSEQ multiplex PCR. The table includes 220,000 or so clones, around 73% detected once. Trimming at V came to 4 bases and at J to 7 bases, leaving 9 bases not matched to a gene. CDR3 length: 15 residues. Germline CDR1 is MGHRA and CDR2 is YSYEKL. Sequencing was done on a sample of PBMCs. The chain combines TRBV4-1 with TRBJ2-7; 11 nucleotides agree with TRBD2. This clonotype was obtained from a male donor in good health and CMV-seronegative. The CDR3 bases are TGCGCCAGCAGCCCGCGGACTAGCGGGCCCTTGGAGCAGTACTTC. It yields the protein CASSPRTSGPLEQYF.